The present T cell receptor beta chain was sequenced within a study of T cells in localized non-small cell lung cancer. The V segment lost 4 bases and the J segment 2 bases; nucleotides outside the gene matches: 5. Germline CDR1 MNHEY, CDR2 SMNVEV (reference sequence). CDR3 size: 15 residues. Produced via immunoSEQ multiplex PCR; TCRdb's table is partial and in-frame only. The sample holds roughly 39,000 clones, roughly 80% seen once. This clone has a single count. The rearrangement links TRBV27 to TRBJ1-5; 7 bases agree with TRBD1. Source: PBMCs, taken before any cancer treatment. The source is a woman aged 35 to 70 with stage II squamous cell lung carcinoma. The CDR3 protein is CASSSGTVRNQPQHF. CDR3 nucleotides: TGTGCCAGCAGTTCAGGGACAGTCCGCAATCAGCCCCAGCATTTT.